This record looks at one T cell receptor beta chain sequence and its context. No cognate antigen has been identified for it. One base away lies a much larger clone, so this may be a sequencing read error. Per the germline V gene, MGHRA is the CDR1 and YSYEKL is the CDR2. Including the terminal cysteine and phenylalanine, the CDR3 comprises 16 residues. Of all the DNA, just the CDR3 is kept, 48 bases in frame from base 1. V loses 2 bases, J loses 0 bases, and the germline ends lie 11 bases apart. The library came from multiplex PCR. The sequencer listed for this sample is Illumina HiSeq 4000. To build TCR beta libraries, CDR3 regions were amplified by Arm-PCR using iRepertoire HTBI primers. Before sequencing, the PCR products underwent gel purification. The source study handled its data this way. A total of roughly 65 TRBV and 14 TRBJ segments were identified across samples and were used for gene usage analysis of CDR3 amino acid clonotypes. COPE and FqMerger were used to merge filtered high-quality paired reads into contigs. Contigs were aligned with BLAST to IMGT TRBV, TRBD and TRBJ reference genes, and CDR3 was defined per IMGT. Clonotypes above 0.1% frequency were classified as highly expanded clones. Shannon entropy was used to measure repertoire diversity, and the Gini coefficient was used to measure V-J evenness. A clonotype was considered public if more than one individual shared it. In-frame beta chains were kept once TCRdb had trimmed the public reads at Q25 with fastp and called clones with MiXCR. Every CDR3 protein is listed once, alongside the most common genes and DNA of its rows. What appears here as the V and J calls and clone size reflects TCRdb's work, not the paper's. This sample is represented by about 300,000 distinct CDR3 sequences; over 15% of them were singletons. In total, the top ten clones hold more than 35% of the sample.

In light of the paper, this sample's time point label describes: newly diagnosed GD, antithyroid drugs for less than 3 months. RNA was extracted from PBMCs in TRIzol for both TCR sequencing and RNA sequencing. The diagnosis of Graves' disease was made according to American Thyroid Association guidelines. Patients for the study were recruited at an endocrinology department in Xi'an, China. Each patient gave approximately 8.8 milliliters of peripheral blood, collected in an EDTA anticoagulant tube. Ficoll Paque Plus density gradient separation was used to isolate PBMCs, and no further T cell sorting was performed. An Agilent 2100 Bioanalyzer and agarose gel were used to check RNA quality, and a NanoDrop 2000 was used to measure RNA concentration. These data belong to a study of regulatory T cells in long-lasting Graves disease (dated by TCRdb to the early 2020s). In terms of the full investigation: Antithyroid drugs had been taken for less than 3 months by newly diagnosed Graves' disease patients. The study was registered as a clinical trial and conducted in China. Peripheral blood TCR sequencing and RNA sequencing compared persistent Graves' disease patients with newly diagnosed Graves' disease patients. A total of 35 or so samples were covered by TCR sequencing, comprising some 13 persistent and around 20 newly diagnosed Graves' disease patients. The paper as a whole reports these results and caveats: Persistent disease showed preferential use of TRBV28, TRBJ1-2 and TRBJ2-5, whereas newly diagnosed disease favored TRBV20-1 and TRBJ2-1. Persistent Graves' disease patients showed lower TCR Shannon entropy and fewer highly expanded clones than newly diagnosed patients, suggesting clonal expansion. Persistent patients shared more public clonotypes among themselves (under 3,000) than newly diagnosed patients did (approximately 900). Peripheral blood alone was examined, since thyroid tissue, which constituted the primary lesion, could not be accessed. As a limitation, the authors acknowledged that the small sample size may reduce accuracy. Only the TCR beta chain was sequenced and analyzed.

The clonotype was recovered from a female donor with Graves disease. This specimen was peripheral blood mononuclear cells (PBMCs), taken at new diagnosis, from a patient treated with antithyroid drugs. This receptor chain uses TRBV4-1 and TRBJ1-3; tentative D gene TRBD1, with 5 bases matching. CDR3 loop: CASSQTGRISGNTIYF. The sequenced DNA is TGCGCCAGCAGCCAAACGGGACGGATCTCTGGAAACACCATATATTTT.